One sample yielded the 20 T cell receptor beta chains listed below, sequenced in a study of T-cell reconstitution after alpha-beta-depleted transplantation in children. Unique molecular identifiers were incorporated into the prepared TCRbeta library. TCRdb redid the calling of the PCR reads with MiXCR, one entry per CDR3 protein. The sample yields hundreds of thousands of distinct CDR3 sequences, roughly 15% seen once. This specimen consisted of PBMCs, mostly from graft donor cells, obtained 360 days after TCRalphabeta/CD19-depleted stem cell transplant. The source is a male patient under 18 who had a stem cell transplant for acute lymphoblastic leukemia, so the T cells may come from the graft donor.

V and J are TRBV7-7 and TRBJ2-1, with D maybe TRBD2 (6 bases). V lost 5 bases, J lost 5 bases, and 16 bases lay in between. The CDR3 has 15 amino acids. CDR1 and CDR2 (germline): SSHAT, FNYEAQ (reference sequence). This CDR3 is CASSPSPLAHNEQFF. CDR3 in DNA: TGTGCCAGCAGCCCCAGTCCACTAGCTCACAATGAGCAGTTCTTC.

This clonotype was detected ten times or more. V and J are TRBV10-3 and TRBJ2-2; D remains ambiguous. Germline lookup yields CDR1 ENHRY and CDR2 SYGVKD. The CDR3 loop spans 15 amino acids. Trimming took 1 base from V and 8 from J, leaving 14 bases between them. CDR3 bases: TGTGCCATCAGTGAGTGGCCGCCCCGCTCGGGGGAGCTGTTTTTT. As protein: CAISEWPPRSGELFF.

J is TRBJ1-2 and V is TRBV5-1; 8 nucleotides match TRBD1. J gave up 5 bases and V 4 bases, and 4 bases lay outside the gene matches. This CDR3 is built from 13 residues. The germline gives CDR1 SGHRS, CDR2 YFSETQ. The DNA of the CDR3 is TGCGCCAGCAGCACGGGACAGGATTATGGCTACACCTTC. Its translation is CASSTGQDYGYTF.

This clonotype has more than one count but fewer than ten. The V call is TRBV7-9, the J call TRBJ2-2, with 7 bases fitting TRBD1. The CDR3 length is 14 residues. Trimming took 5 bases from V and 6 from J; bases not matched to a gene: 6. CDR1 and CDR2 (germline): SEHNR, FQNEAQ (reference sequence). CDR3 DNA sequence: TGTGCCAGCAGCCCCCGACAGGGACCCGGGGAGCTGTTTTTT. It is translated as CASSPRQGPGELFF.

The sample holds many counts of this clonotype. The CDR3 loop reads CASSVELAGEQFF. DNA of the CDR3: TGTGCCAGCAGCGTAGAACTAGCGGGGGAGCAGTTCTTC. The V call is TRBV9, the J call TRBJ2-1, with 10 nucleotides matching TRBD2. This CDR3 has 13 residues. V dropped 0 bases and J dropped 10; count of bases not matched to a gene: 1. Germline lookup yields CDR1 SGDLS and CDR2 YYNGEE.

The rearrangement joins TRBV29-1 to TRBJ2-3, with TRBD2 identical over 7 bases. Trimming took 6 bases from V and 2 from J; bases not matched to a gene: 8. The CDR3 covers 14 residues. From germline, CDR1 is SQVTM and CDR2 ANQGSEA. For the CDR3, the DNA is TGCAGCGTCCCTCCCAGCGGGGCCACAGATACGCAGTATTTT. As protein: CSVPPSGATDTQYF.

This clonotype came up a few times. J is TRBJ2-1 and V is TRBV7-8; TRBD2 agrees at 8 bases. Germline V gene sequence: CDR1 SGHVS, CDR2 FQNEAQ. The junction had 20 bases not matched to a gene; V was cut back by 5 bases and J by 8 bases. The CDR3 spans 18 residues. The CDR3 protein is CASSPLAVQRERGDEQFF. The CDR3 bases are TGTGCCAGCAGCCCCCTAGCCGTCCAGCGGGAGAGGGGGGATGAGCAGTTCTTC.

This clonotype has only a few counts. The V call is TRBV29-1, the J call TRBJ2-5; 8 bases are shared with TRBD1. Per germline, CDR1 SQVTM and CDR2 ANQGSEA. V shed 7 bases and J 4 bases; nucleotides not matched to a gene: 5. The CDR3 has 12 residues. The CDR3 reads CSASGTGETQYF. CDR3 sequence (DNA): TGCAGCGCTTCCGGGACAGGAGAGACCCAGTACTTC.

The table lists this clonotype with a few counts. This chain uses TRBV6-2 or TRBV6-3 with TRBJ2-1; 10 bases match TRBD2. The CDR3 length is 21 residues. With 6 bases clipped from V and 0 bases from J, the junction kept 20 bases outside the gene matches. CDR1 is MNHEY and CDR2 is SVGEGT in the germline V gene. As DNA, the CDR3 is TGTGCCAGCAGCCCCCTCGTAGAAAGCGGGAGGGCCTCGGGCTCCTACAATGAGCAGTTCTTC. It yields the protein CASSPLVESGRASGSYNEQFF.

This clonotype was recorded many times. The chain joins TRBV5-1 to TRBJ1-2, with a possible D match to TRBD1 (5 bases). Trimming took 4 bases from V and 0 from J, leaving 7 bases between them. This CDR3 has 13 residues. In germline, CDR1 is SGHRS, CDR2 YFSETQ. DNA of the CDR3: TGCGCCAGCAGCCCGACAGCTAACTATGGCTACACCTTC. Its translation: CASSPTANYGYTF.

The chain combines TRBV7-6 with TRBJ1-1; TRBD1 aligns across 8 bases. Per the germline V gene, CDR1 is SGHVS and CDR2 is FNYEAQ. The V gene end was trimmed by 1 base and the J gene end by 1 base; junction bases not matched to a gene: 8. The CDR3 extends over 17 amino acids. In DNA, the CDR3 is TGTGCCAGCAGCTTAGGGACAGGGTTTTTTGGGAACACTGAAGCTTTCTTT. Its protein is CASSLGTGFFGNTEAFF. Supplemented by reference TRBV7-6 and TRBJ1-1, the full variable domain reads GAGVSQSPRYKVTKRGQDVALRCDPISGHVSLYWYRQALGQGPEFLTYFNYEAQQDKSGLPNDRFSAERPEGSISTLTIQRTEQRDSAMYRCASSLGTGFFGNTEAFFGQGTRLTVV.

This clonotype was observed a handful of times. The genes are TRBV30 and TRBJ2-1, with 7 nucleotides matching TRBD2. The CDR3 totals 15 residues. After removal of 2 bases from V and 0 bases from J, the junction contained 4 bases not matched to a gene. CDR1 is GTSNPN, CDR2 SVGIG, per germline (reference sequence). The CDR3 loop reads CAWSLGTTSYNEQFF. CDR3 sequence (DNA): TGTGCCTGGAGTCTGGGGACTACCTCCTACAATGAGCAGTTCTTC.

This clonotype was seen a few times. The chain links TRBV4-1 to TRBJ1-1, with a possible D match to TRBD1 (5 bases). Germline V gene sequence: CDR1 MGHRA, CDR2 YSYEKL. CDR3 length: 17 residues. The ends were cut back, 0 bases at V and 3 bases at J, with 17 bases in the middle. This CDR3 is CASSQEGVSKGYTEAFF. CDR3 coding DNA: TGCGCCAGCAGCCAAGAAGGAGTCTCGAAGGGGTACACTGAAGCTTTCTTT.

The V gene is TRBV25-1, the J gene TRBJ1-1; D may be TRBD1 (6 bases). The CDR3 is 12 amino acids. The ends were cut back, 8 bases at V and 1 base at J, with 8 bases in the middle. In germline, CDR1 is MGHDK, CDR2 SYGVNS. CDR3 DNA: TGTGCCAGCTCGGACAGGAACACTGAAGCTTTCTTT. Its translation: CASSDRNTEAFF.

This sequence joins TRBV29-1 and TRBJ1-6, with 8 nucleotides matching TRBD1. The CDR3 contains 14 residues. In germline, CDR1 is SQVTM, CDR2 ANQGSEA. V trimming: 3 bases; J trimming: 7 bases; junction bases outside the gene matches: 5. The CDR3 region is CSVEGTGSNSPLHF. The CDR3 region has the DNA TGCAGCGTTGAGGGGACAGGCTCCAATTCACCCCTCCACTTT.

The rearrangement joins TRBV5-1 to TRBJ2-6; D possibly corresponds to TRBD2 (5 bases). CDR3 length: 16 residues. The ends were cut back, 2 bases at V and 2 bases at J, with 11 bases in the middle. CDR1 SGHRS and CDR2 YFSETQ come from the germline V gene. This CDR3 reads CASSFPGSAGANVLTF. The CDR3 DNA is TGCGCCAGCAGCTTTCCGGGGTCGGCTGGGGCCAACGTCCTGACTTTC. Complete variable domain (other parts from reference TRBV5-1 and TRBJ2-6): KAGVTQTPRYLIKTRGQQVTLSCSPISGHRSVSWYQQTPGQGLQFLFEYFSETQRNKGNFPGRFSGRQFSNSRSEMNVSTLELGDSALYLCASSFPGSAGANVLTFGAGSRLTVL.

This rearrangement joins TRBV3-1 to TRBJ2-2; D may be TRBD2 (5 bases). This CDR3 region has 17 residues. Germline V CDR1 and CDR2: LGHDT, YNNKEL (reference sequence). Trimming cost V 0 bases and J 3 bases, with 14 bases left between them. The CDR3 nucleotides are TGTGCCAGCAGCCAAGATCTAGGAGGTTATCACACCGGGGAGCTGTTTTTT. Translated: CASSQDLGGYHTGELFF.

This clonotype was seen a handful of times. The V and J genes are TRBV7-9 and TRBJ2-7; D is unclear. CDR3 length: 12 residues. Germline values: CDR1 SEHNR, CDR2 FQNEAQ (reference sequence). V was trimmed by 5 bases and J by 9 bases, leaving 14 bases between them. CDR3 coding DNA: TGTGCCAGCAGCCCCCTGCTAGAAGGGCAGTACTTC. This encodes CASSPLLEGQYF.

This clonotype was detected only a few times. V and J are TRBV29-1 and TRBJ2-7, with 8 positions matching TRBD1. The CDR3 totals 13 residues. V shed 5 bases, J shed 0 bases, and the junction held 3 bases outside the gene matches. Germline loops: CDR1 SQVTM, CDR2 ANQGSEA. This chain's CDR3 is CSVRDRPSYEQYF. In DNA, the CDR3 is TGCAGCGTTAGGGACAGGCCCTCCTACGAGCAGTACTTC.

Only a few counts were recorded for this clonotype. The genes are TRBV6-1 and TRBJ2-7; 16 bases are shared with TRBD2. CDR1 and CDR2 (germline): MNHNS, SASEGT. Losses at the gene ends were 7 bases for V and 4 bases for J; bases not matched to a gene: 13. CDR3 length: 18 residues. CDR3 nucleotide sequence: TGTGCCAGCACGGGGACTAGCGGGAGGGCCGCACTCTGGTACGAGCAGTACTTC. Its protein product is CASTGTSGRAALWYEQYF.